A single sample gave rise to the 18 T cell receptor beta chains below, sequenced in a study of blood T cell repertoires in COVID-19. Produced via immunoSEQ multiplex PCR; TCRdb's table is partial and in-frame only. In the table there are around 300,000 clones, roughly 90% of which are singletons. The material sequenced was peripheral blood. The receptors come from a woman aged 35 to 49 who had recovered from COVID-19.

J is TRBJ2-1 and V is TRBV2, with D uncertain. V was clipped by 2 bases and J by 3 bases, with 14 bases between them. The CDR3 runs 16 residues. The germline V gene has CDR1 SNHLY and CDR2 FYNNEI. In DNA, the CDR3 is TGTGCCAGCAGTGAATCCGCGCGGAGCGACTACAATGAGCAGTTCTTC. As protein: CASSESARSDYNEQFF.

The V gene is TRBV5-4, the J gene TRBJ2-7; 12 positions match TRBD2. The CDR3 totals 18 residues. CDR1 SGHNT and CDR2 YYREEE come from the germline V gene (reference sequence). The trim removed 3 bases at V and 4 bases at J, leaving 14 bases unmatched. The CDR3 bases are TGTGCCAGCAGCTACCAGACTAGCGGGAGATTTCTCCCTTACGAGCAGTACTTC. Amino acids: CASSYQTSGRFLPYEQYF.

This rearrangement joins TRBV29-1 to TRBJ2-3, with D possibly matching TRBD2 (6 bases). The V gene lost 2 bases and the J gene lost 5 bases, with 17 bases spanning the gap. The CDR3 runs to 15 residues. The germline V gene has CDR1 SQVTM and CDR2 ANQGSEA. CDR3 residues: CSVESPPGVGDTQYF. CDR3 in DNA: TGCAGCGTTGAAAGTCCGCCGGGGGTAGGAGATACGCAGTATTTT.

V is TRBV27 and J is TRBJ2-5, with 13 bases aligning to TRBD2. The CDR3 loop spans 17 amino acids. Trimming at V came to 6 bases and at J to 3 bases, leaving 10 bases not matched to a gene. The germline gives CDR1 MNHEY, CDR2 SMNVEV (reference sequence). The CDR3 DNA sequence: TGTGCCAGCAGCCCGGGCTGGACTAGCGGGAGTGAAGAGACCCAGTACTTC. Translating it yields CASSPGWTSGSEETQYF.

The J gene is TRBJ2-2, the V gene TRBV2; D is perhaps TRBD2 (6 bases). The CDR3 is made up of 15 amino acids. Germline-derived CDR1 and CDR2 are SNHLY and FYNNEI. Trimming pared 6 bases from V and 5 bases from J, leaving 16 bases between. The chain's CDR3 is CASSQRDSRTGELFF. The DNA of the CDR3 is TGTGCCAGCAGCCAACGGGACTCCCGAACCGGGGAGCTGTTTTTT.

The chain combines TRBV28 with TRBJ2-1, with D possibly being TRBD2 (6 bases). This CDR3 contains 17 residues. The V end lost 5 bases, the J end lost 1 base, and 18 bases lay between the germline ends. Germline V gives CDR1 MDHEN, CDR2 SYDVKM. The CDR3 DNA is TGTGCCAGCAGTCCCCCGTTCAGGGCGGGATCCTACAATGAGCAGTTCTTC. Protein product: CASSPPFRAGSYNEQFF.

V and J are TRBV3-1 (or the pseudogene TRBV3-2) and TRBJ1-1; D is unclear. The germline CDR1 and CDR2 sequences are LGHDT and YNNKEL (reference sequence). This CDR3 has 14 residues. Trimming removed 1 base at V and 10 bases at J, with 16 bases between. CDR3 protein: CASSQVSNPGGAFF. In DNA, the CDR3 is TGTGCCAGCAGCCAAGTGTCAAACCCAGGAGGAGCTTTCTTT.

This clone was observed a single time. The chain recombines TRBV21-1 with TRBJ1-1. TRBV21-1 constitutes a pseudogene. The CDR3 is made up of 16 amino acids. The chain's CDR3 is CASSKERGEKNTEAFF. CDR3 nucleotides: TGTGCCAGCAGCAAAGAACGGGGGGAAAAGAACACTGAAGCTTTCTTT.

This clone was detected only once. The chain combines TRBV3-1 (or the pseudogene TRBV3-2) with TRBJ2-2, with 11 bases identical to TRBD1. The V segment lost 4 bases and the J segment 5 bases; nucleotides outside the gene matches: 6. The CDR3 is 16 amino acids. Germline CDR1 is LGHDT and CDR2 is YNNKEL (reference sequence). In DNA, the CDR3 is TGTGCCAGCAGCCGAGGACAGGGGGCGAGAACCGGGGAGCTGTTTTTT. It is translated as CASSRGQGARTGELFF.

This clone was observed once. The rearrangement links TRBV24-1 to TRBJ2-1; 8 bases match TRBD2. V gave up 1 base and J gave up 6 bases; unmatched junction bases: 4. The CDR3 totals 15 residues. Germline-derived CDR1 and CDR2 are KGHDR and SFDVKD. CDR3 DNA sequence: TGTGCCACCAGTGATTTCTCAGCGGGAGTCAATGAGCAGTTCTTC. Translated: CATSDFSAGVNEQFF.

The chain uses TRBV11-3 and TRBJ2-5; 10 bases fit TRBD2. The length of the CDR3 is 17 residues. Trimming cost V 5 bases and J 0 bases; bases outside gene matches: 9. Germline V gene sequence: CDR1 SGHNT, CDR2 YENEEA. In nucleotides, the CDR3 is TGTGCCAGCAGCCGAGGACTAGCGGCCTCGTACCAAGAGACCCAGTACTTC. It encodes CASSRGLAASYQETQYF.

The chain combines TRBV18 with TRBJ1-1; 8 bases are shared with TRBD1. The CDR3 consists of 15 residues. V was clipped by 3 bases and J by 6 bases; unmatched bases: 9. Looked up from germline, CDR1 is KGHSH and CDR2 is LQKENI. CDR3 DNA sequence: TGTGCCAGCTCACCGGACAGGGCAACCCAACCTGAAGCTTTCTTT. It translates to CASSPDRATQPEAFF.

The chain has TRBV5-4 and TRBJ2-1; TRBD2 aligns across 7 bases. The V segment lost 4 bases and the J segment 5 bases; nucleotides outside the gene matches: 18. The CDR3 extends over 18 amino acids. From germline, CDR1 is SGHNT and CDR2 YYREEE (reference sequence). The DNA for the CDR3 is TGTGCCAGCAGCAATATCTCCCCTAAGGCTAGCGGTAACAATGAGCAGTTCTTC. It specifies CASSNISPKASGNNEQFF.

This sequence joins TRBV5-1 and TRBJ2-3, with 8 nucleotides matching TRBD2. Germline assignment: CDR1 SGHRS and CDR2 YFSETQ. The CDR3 length is 15 residues. Losses at the gene ends were 0 bases for V and 4 bases for J; bases not matched to a gene: 4. The CDR3 loop is CASSLETSEADTQYF. CDR3 coding DNA: TGCGCCAGCAGCTTGGAGACTAGCGAGGCAGATACGCAGTATTTT. The whole variable domain, remainder taken from reference TRBV5-1 and TRBJ2-3, is KAGVTQTPRYLIKTRGQQVTLSCSPISGHRSVSWYQQTPGQGLQFLFEYFSETQRNKGNFPGRFSGRQFSNSRSEMNVSTLELGDSALYLCASSLETSEADTQYFGPGTRLTVL.

V gene TRBV27 combines with J gene TRBJ2-7; TRBD1 matches at 11 bases. The germline V gene encodes CDR1 MNHEY and CDR2 SMNVEV (reference sequence). The CDR3 runs to 16 residues. After removal of 5 bases from V and 3 bases from J, the junction contained 9 bases not matched to a gene. The CDR3 DNA reads TGTGCCAGCAGTCGCCGAACCGGGACAGGGGGCTACGAGCAGTACTTC. Its translation is CASSRRTGTGGYEQYF.

The chain uses TRBV9 and TRBJ2-3, with TRBD2 matching 13 bases. The CDR3 is 19 residues long. V lost 0 bases and J lost 1; bases outside the gene matches: 8. CDR1 is SGDLS, CDR2 YYNGEE, per germline. This CDR3 reads CASSVVGLAGAGGTDTQYF. As DNA, the CDR3 is TGTGCCAGCAGCGTAGTTGGACTAGCGGGAGCGGGGGGCACAGATACGCAGTATTTT.

The V and J genes are TRBV5-4 and TRBJ2-3, with 9 positions matching TRBD1. The germline gives CDR1 SGHNT, CDR2 YYREEE (reference sequence). Trimming took 5 bases from V and 1 from J; bases not matched to a gene: 8. The CDR3 is 16 amino acids. This chain's CDR3 is CASRDSTGGGTDTQYF. The CDR3, as DNA: TGTGCCAGCAGGGATTCGACAGGGGGGGGCACAGATACGCAGTATTTT. Supplemented by reference TRBV5-4 and TRBJ2-3, the full variable domain reads ETGVTQSPTHLIKTRGQQVTLRCSSQSGHNTVSWYQQALGQGPQFIFQYYREEENGRGNFPPRFSGLQFPNYSSELNVNALELDDSALYLCASRDSTGGGTDTQYFGPGTRLTVL.

The CDR3 sequence: CAWSVGGPNEKLFF. The CDR3 DNA follows: TGTGCCTGGAGTGTCGGCGGGCCTAATGAAAAACTGTTTTTT. The genes are TRBV30 and TRBJ1-4, with no clear D. The CDR3 consists of 14 residues. Germline CDR1 and CDR2: GTSNPN and SVGIG (reference sequence). Trimming removed 0 bases from V and 3 bases from J, with 8 bases in between.